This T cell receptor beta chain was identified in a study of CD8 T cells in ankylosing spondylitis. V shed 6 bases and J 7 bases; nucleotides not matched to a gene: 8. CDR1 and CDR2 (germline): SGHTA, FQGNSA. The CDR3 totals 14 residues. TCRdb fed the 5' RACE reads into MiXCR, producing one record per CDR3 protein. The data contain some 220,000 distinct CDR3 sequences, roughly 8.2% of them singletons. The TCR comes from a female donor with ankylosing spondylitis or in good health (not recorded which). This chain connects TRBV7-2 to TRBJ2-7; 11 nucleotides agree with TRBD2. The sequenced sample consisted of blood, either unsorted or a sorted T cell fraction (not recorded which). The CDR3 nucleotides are TGTGCCAGCAGACTAGCGGGAGATCGACGGGAGCAGTACTTC. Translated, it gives CASRLAGDRREQYF.